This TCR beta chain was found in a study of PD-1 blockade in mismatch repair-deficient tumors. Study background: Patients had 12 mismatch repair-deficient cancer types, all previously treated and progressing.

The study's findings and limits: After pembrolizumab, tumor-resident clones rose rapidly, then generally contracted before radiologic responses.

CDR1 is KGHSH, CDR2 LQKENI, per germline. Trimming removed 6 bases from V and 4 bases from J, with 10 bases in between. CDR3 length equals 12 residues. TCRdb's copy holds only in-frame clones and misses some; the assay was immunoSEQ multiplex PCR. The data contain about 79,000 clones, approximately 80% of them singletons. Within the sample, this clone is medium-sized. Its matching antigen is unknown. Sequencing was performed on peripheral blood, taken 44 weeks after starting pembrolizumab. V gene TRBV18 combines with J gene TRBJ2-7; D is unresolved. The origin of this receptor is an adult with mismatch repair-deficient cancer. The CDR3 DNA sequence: TGTGCCAGCTCTCAGACTGGTTACGAGCAGTACTTC. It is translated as CASSQTGYEQYF. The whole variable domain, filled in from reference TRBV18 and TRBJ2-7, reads NAGVMQNPRHLVRRRGQEARLRCSPMKGHSHVYWYRQLPEEGLKFMVYLQKENIIDESGMPKERFSAEFPKEGPSILRIQQVVRGDSAAYFCASSQTGYEQYFGPGTRLTVT.